The 25 T cell receptor beta chains below all came from one sample that was sequenced in a study of CD8 T cells in Susac syndrome. With random hexamers, reverse transcription was performed on roughly 0.45 to 1 ug of RNA. A single record per CDR3 protein comes from TCRdb applying MiXCR to the immunoSEQ multiplex PCR reads. The table shows approximately 180,000 distinct CDR3 sequences, with around 94% occurring only once. Source material: CD4+ T cells from PBMCs. The receptors shown here come from a human donor with Susac syndrome.

The chain joins TRBV12-3 or TRBV12-4 to TRBJ2-1; TRBD1 agrees at 9 bases. The CDR3 length is 13 residues. V shed 8 bases and J 7 bases; nucleotides not matched to a gene: 6. The CDR3 here is CASGDRVRNEQFF. The CDR3 DNA follows: TGTGCCAGCGGGGACAGGGTCAGAAATGAGCAGTTCTTC.

The chain recombines TRBV20-1 with TRBJ1-5; TRBD1 aligns across 10 bases. Germline loops: CDR1 DFQATT, CDR2 SNEGSKA (reference sequence). V shed 6 bases, J shed 3 bases, and the junction held 5 bases outside the gene matches. The CDR3 runs to 14 residues. The CDR3 sequence: CSAKTGGDNQPQHF. CDR3 nucleotides: TGCAGTGCAAAGACAGGGGGCGACAATCAGCCCCAGCATTTT.

The chain has TRBV11-1 and TRBJ2-7; TRBD1 is a possible D gene (5 bases). V dropped 0 bases and J dropped 7 bases, with 10 bases sitting between them. Germline values: CDR1 SGHAT, CDR2 FQDESV (reference sequence). CDR3 length: 13 residues. Here the CDR3 reads CASSLAPGREQYF. As DNA, the CDR3 is TGTGCCAGCAGCTTAGCGCCAGGGCGTGAGCAGTACTTC.

This chain joins TRBV6-6 and TRBJ1-2, with D hard to call. V lost 2 bases, J lost 4 bases, and 11 bases lay in between. Germline lookup yields CDR1 MNHNY and CDR2 SVGAGI (reference sequence). The CDR3 runs to 14 residues. The CDR3 is CASSYTVTSYGYTF. As DNA, the CDR3 is TGTGCCAGCAGTTACACAGTAACCTCCTATGGCTACACCTTC.

The genes are TRBV7-2 and TRBJ2-7; 12 nucleotides match TRBD2. Trimming at V came to 2 bases and at J to 6 bases, leaving 2 bases not matched to a gene. The CDR3 totals 14 residues. Germline values: CDR1 SGHTA, CDR2 FQGNSA. CDR3 in DNA: TGTGCCAGCAGCTTACGACTAGCGGGAGCCGAGCAGTACTTC. Translation gives CASSLRLAGAEQYF. The full variable domain, rest sourced from reference TRBV7-2 and TRBJ2-7, is GAGVSQSPSNKVTEKGKDVELRCDPISGHTALYWYRQSLGQGLEFLIYFQGNSAPDKSGLPSDRFSAERTGGSVSTLTIQRTQQEDSAVYLCASSLRLAGAEQYFGPGTRLTVT.

The rearrangement links TRBV29-1 to TRBJ2-5, with 10 nucleotides matching TRBD1. CDR1 and CDR2 (germline): SQVTM, ANQGSEA. V was clipped by 0 bases and J by 7 bases; unmatched bases: 8. CDR3 length: 15 amino acids. DNA of the CDR3: TGCAGCGTTGAAGACCCGGGACAGGGGACTTGGACCCAGTACTTC. The encoded protein is CSVEDPGQGTWTQYF.

This chain joins TRBV30 and TRBJ1-4, with unresolved D. V dropped 3 bases and J dropped 0 bases, with 8 bases sitting between them. The length of the CDR3 is 14 residues. Germline lookup yields CDR1 GTSNPN and CDR2 SVGIG (reference sequence). CDR3 in DNA: TGTGCCTGGAGCGAGGATTCAACTAATGAAAAACTGTTTTTT. Translated: CAWSEDSTNEKLFF.

J is TRBJ2-7 and V is TRBV6-6; D may be TRBD1 (5 bases). CDR1 and CDR2 (germline): MNHNY, SVGAGI (reference sequence). The V and J ends lost 5 bases and 5 bases respectively, with 19 bases between them. The CDR3 spans 15 residues. The CDR3 here is CASSDNTGVNDEQYF. The CDR3 DNA reads TGTGCCAGCAGTGATAACACAGGAGTGAATGACGAGCAGTACTTC.

The rearrangement joins TRBV5-4 to TRBJ2-3; 8 bases match TRBD2. This CDR3 is built from 16 residues. The germline V gene encodes CDR1 SGHNT and CDR2 YYREEE (reference sequence). Trimming at V came to 4 bases and at J to 4 bases, leaving 11 bases not matched to a gene. Here the CDR3 DNA reads TGTGCCAGCAGCGACCCGTCCTCCGGGAGGGCAGATACGCAGTATTTT. Translating it yields CASSDPSSGRADTQYF.

The chain combines TRBV7-9 with TRBJ2-7, with TRBD1 identical over 8 bases. Trimming at V came to 1 base and at J to 2 bases, leaving 7 bases not matched to a gene. The CDR3 covers 16 residues. The germline V gene has CDR1 SEHNR and CDR2 FQNEAQ (reference sequence). The DNA of the CDR3 is TGTGCCAGCAGCTTAGGAGACAGGGGAAGGGCCTACGAGCAGTACTTC. This encodes CASSLGDRGRAYEQYF.

The chain carries TRBV25-1 and TRBJ1-4; D is perhaps TRBD1 (5 bases). V lost 0 bases, J lost 14 bases, and 10 bases lay in between. Germline CDR1 and CDR2: MGHDK and SYGVNS. The CDR3 contains 12 residues. CDR3 region: CASSEYRGRLFF. The CDR3 DNA follows: TGTGCCAGCAGTGAATATCGGGGACGTCTGTTTTTT.

The genes are TRBV15 and TRBJ2-3, with D hard to call. Germline V gives CDR1 LNHNV, CDR2 YYDKDF (reference sequence). V lost 5 bases and J 5 bases, leaving 8 bases between the germline ends. The CDR3 has 12 residues. The CDR3 DNA reads as TGTGCCACCAGCCGACGATTAGATACGCAGTATTTT. Translated: CATSRRLDTQYF.

This chain uses TRBV19 with TRBJ1-5; D gene uncertain. The CDR3 has 13 residues. The germline gives CDR1 LNHDA, CDR2 SQIVND (reference sequence). Trimming shortened V by 2 bases and J by 4 bases, and 6 bases separated the two germline ends. CDR3 loop: CASSISGNQPQHF. The CDR3 region has the DNA TGTGCCAGTAGTATATCTGGTAATCAGCCCCAGCATTTT.

This clonotype was seen a single time. V usage is TRBV27 and J usage is TRBJ1-5; 10 bases fit TRBD1. J was trimmed by 6 bases and V by 5 bases; bases with no gene match: 10. The CDR3 has 16 residues. CDR1 and CDR2 (germline): MNHEY, SMNVEV (reference sequence). The DNA of the CDR3 is TGTGCCAGCAGTAGAACCGGGACAGGGGTCGGTCAGCCCCAGCATTTT. Protein product: CASSRTGTGVGQPQHF.

The genes are TRBV7-9 and TRBJ1-4; TRBD1 might be the D (5 bases). V lost 3 bases to trimming and J lost 8 bases, with 13 bases between them. The CDR3 loop spans 14 amino acids. The germline gives CDR1 SEHNR, CDR2 FQNEAQ (reference sequence). CDR3 DNA: TGTGCCAGCAGCTTTGGACACCAGGAGGAAAAACTGTTTTTT. Translating it yields CASSFGHQEEKLFF.

The chain carries TRBV5-8 and TRBJ2-2; 11 bases line up with TRBD1. The junction had 8 bases not matched to a gene; V was cut back by 5 bases and J by 5 bases. The germline CDR1 and CDR2 sequences are SGHTS and YDEGEE. This CDR3 comprises 16 residues. Here the CDR3 reads CASSKPGQGVTGELFF. The DNA for the CDR3 is TGTGCCAGCAGTAAACCGGGACAGGGGGTGACCGGGGAGCTGTTTTTT.

The gene calls are TRBV2 and TRBJ2-2; D is undetermined. Trimming removed 4 bases at V and 7 bases at J, with 13 bases between. Germline V gene sequence: CDR1 SNHLY, CDR2 FYNNEI. The CDR3 runs to 14 residues. The CDR3 sequence: CASSVDLPGGELFF. Here the CDR3 DNA reads TGTGCCAGCAGTGTGGACCTTCCGGGCGGGGAGCTGTTTTTT.

The CDR3 DNA reads TGTGCCAGCAGCCAAGACGGACGATCGCAGTACTTC. This codes for CASSQDGRSQYF. The chain uses TRBV4-2 and TRBJ2-7; D unresolved. Germline values: CDR1 LGHNA, CDR2 YNFKEQ. This CDR3 has 12 amino acids. The ends were cut back, 0 bases at V and 9 bases at J, with 9 bases in the middle.

This sequence joins TRBV19 and TRBJ1-2; D ambiguous. The V end lost 8 bases, the J end lost 4 bases, and 8 bases lay between the germline ends. This CDR3 spans 11 amino acids. The germline V gene has CDR1 LNHDA and CDR2 SQIVND (reference sequence). The CDR3 coding sequence is TGTGCCAGTTGGGCAGGCTATGGCTACACCTTC. This sequence encodes CASWAGYGYTF.

This clonotype appeared once. V usage is TRBV14 and J usage is TRBJ2-5; unclear D gene. CDR1 and CDR2 (germline): SGHDN, FVKESK. Trimming removed 5 bases from V and 5 bases from J, with 15 bases in between. The CDR3 extends over 14 amino acids. The CDR3 DNA follows: TGTGCCAGCAGCAACTCGCGACGTAGGGAGACCCAGTACTTC. This sequence encodes CASSNSRRRETQYF.

J is TRBJ2-7 and V is TRBV28, with D unclear. Deletions cut 2 bases from V and 3 bases from J, with 5 bases between. The CDR3 length is 12 residues. CDR1 is MDHEN, CDR2 SYDVKM, per germline. The CDR3 DNA sequence: TGTGCCAGCAGTTTAGCATACTACGAGCAGTACTTC. Its translation: CASSLAYYEQYF.

This clonotype was counted a single time. This CDR3 reads CAWSEQTANYGYTF. The CDR3 nucleotides read TGTGCCTGGAGCGAACAGACAGCTAACTATGGCTACACCTTC. This chain uses TRBV30 with TRBJ1-2, with D tentatively TRBD1 (5 bases). The CDR3 runs 14 residues. The V end was cut by 3 bases, the J end by 0 bases, with 11 bases between. Germline lookup yields CDR1 GTSNPN and CDR2 SVGIG (reference sequence).

The chain uses TRBV20-1 and TRBJ1-5; D possibly corresponds to TRBD1 (6 bases). The CDR3 sequence is 13 residues long. The germline V and J ends were trimmed by 5 bases and 4 bases, with 12 bases remaining between them. Germline V gene data show CDR1 as DFQATT and CDR2 as SNEGSKA (reference sequence). The CDR3 is CSAFSDRNQPQHF. The CDR3 nucleotides read TGCAGTGCTTTTTCGGACAGAAATCAGCCCCAGCATTTT.

The chain combines TRBV6-2 or TRBV6-3 with TRBJ2-4; maybe TRBD1 (6 bases). V gave up 6 bases and J gave up 13 bases, with 19 bases separating them. The CDR3 is made up of 13 amino acids. The germline gives CDR1 MNHEY, CDR2 SVGEGT. The CDR3 spells CASSLTSLRGQYF. The CDR3 bases are TGTGCCAGCAGCCTGACCTCTTTAAGGGGGCAGTACTTC.

The chain recombines TRBV4-1 with TRBJ2-6; 10 bases align to TRBD2. Germline V lookup: CDR1 MGHRA, CDR2 YSYEKL. The length of the CDR3 is 20 residues. V shed 3 bases and J 0 bases; nucleotides not matched to a gene: 11. The CDR3 here is CASSHPGLAFPRSGANVLTF. The CDR3 DNA sequence: TGCGCCAGCAGCCATCCGGGACTAGCGTTTCCCCGCTCTGGGGCCAACGTCCTGACTTTC.